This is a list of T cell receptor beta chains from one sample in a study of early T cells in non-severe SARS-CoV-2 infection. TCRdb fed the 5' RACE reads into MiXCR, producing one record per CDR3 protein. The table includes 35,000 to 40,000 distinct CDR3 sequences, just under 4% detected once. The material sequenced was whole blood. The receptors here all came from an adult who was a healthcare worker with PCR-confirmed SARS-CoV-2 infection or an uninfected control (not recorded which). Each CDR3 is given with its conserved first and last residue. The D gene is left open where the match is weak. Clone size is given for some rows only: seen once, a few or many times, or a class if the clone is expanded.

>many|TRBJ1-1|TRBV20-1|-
CSAMTLTGNTEAFF
TGCAGTGCAATGACCTTAACAGGGAACACTGAAGCTTTCTTT
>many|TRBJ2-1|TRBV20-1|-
CSARNQYNEQFF
TGCAGTGCAAGGAACCAGTACAATGAGCAGTTCTTC
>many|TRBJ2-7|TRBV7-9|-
CASSLEPGTRYEQYF
TGTGCCAGCAGCTTAGAGCCCGGGACAAGGTACGAGCAGTACTTC
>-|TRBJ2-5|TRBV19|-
CASSKTGPETQYF
TGTGCCAGTAGTAAGACAGGTCCGGAGACCCAGTACTTC
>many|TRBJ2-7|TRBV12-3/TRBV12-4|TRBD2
CASTPGVAGGYEQYF
TGTGCCAGCACCCCCGGGGTAGCGGGTGGCTACGAGCAGTACTTC
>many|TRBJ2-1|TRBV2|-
CASSVYSSYNEQFF
TGTGCCAGCAGTGTGTATAGCTCCTACAATGAGCAGTTCTTC
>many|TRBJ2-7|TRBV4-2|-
CASTLGTGVYEQYF
TGTGCCAGTACCCTCGGGACCGGAGTCTACGAGCAGTACTTC
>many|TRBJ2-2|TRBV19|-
CASNPGGTGELFF
TGTGCCAGTAATCCCGGTGGCACCGGGGAGCTGTTTTTT
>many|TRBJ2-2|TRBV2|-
CASSVTGYTGELFF
TGTGCCAGCAGTGTTACAGGTTACACCGGGGAGCTGTTTTTT
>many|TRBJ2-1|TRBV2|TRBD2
CATRTSGDNEQFF
TGTGCCACGAGGACTAGCGGGGACAATGAGCAGTTCTTC
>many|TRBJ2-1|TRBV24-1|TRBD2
CATSVGLSSGRAPTTYNEQFF
TGTGCCACCAGTGTCGGACTCTCTAGCGGGAGGGCACCCACCACCTACAATGAGCAGTTCTTC
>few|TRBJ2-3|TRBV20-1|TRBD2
CSARIAGVTSDTQYF
TGCAGTGCTAGAATCGCGGGAGTCACCTCGGATACGCAGTATTTT
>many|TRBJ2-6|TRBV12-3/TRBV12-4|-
CASSFRTGANVLTF
TGTGCCAGCAGTTTCAGGACTGGGGCCAACGTCCTGACTTTC
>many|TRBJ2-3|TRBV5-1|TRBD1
CASSWPRDRNTDTQYF
TGCGCCAGCAGCTGGCCTCGGGACAGGAACACAGATACGCAGTATTTT
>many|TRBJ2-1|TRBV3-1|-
CASSQDLGARLYNEQFF
TGTGCCAGCAGCCAAGATCTGGGGGCTAGACTTTACAATGAGCAGTTCTTC
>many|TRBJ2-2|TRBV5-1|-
CASSLEQAGTGELFF
TGCGCCAGCAGCTTGGAACAGGCCGGCACCGGGGAGCTGTTTTTT
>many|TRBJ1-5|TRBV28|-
CASSLLEGVHQPQHF
TGTGCCAGCAGTTTATTGGAAGGGGTTCATCAGCCCCAGCATTTT
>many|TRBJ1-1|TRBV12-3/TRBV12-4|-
CASSLGGMNTEAFF
TGTGCCAGCAGCTTAGGTGGGATGAACACTGAAGCTTTCTTT
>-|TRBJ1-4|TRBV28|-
CASSWIRDEKLFF
TGTGCCAGCAGTTGGATTAGGGATGAAAAACTGTTTTTT
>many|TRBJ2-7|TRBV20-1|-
CSGGSNTYEQYF
TGCAGTGGAGGGTCGAACACCTACGAGCAGTACTTC
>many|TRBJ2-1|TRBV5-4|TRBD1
CASSTSPDRGSYNEQFF
TGTGCCAGCAGCACCTCCCCCGACAGGGGTTCCTACAATGAGCAGTTCTTC
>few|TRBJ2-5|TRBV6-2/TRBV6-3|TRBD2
CASSFSGGQETQYF
TGTGCCAGCAGCTTCAGCGGGGGACAAGAGACCCAGTACTTC
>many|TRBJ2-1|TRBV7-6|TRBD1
CASSSGGPSSYNEQFF
TGTGCCAGCAGCTCAGGGGGCCCCAGCTCCTACAATGAGCAGTTCTTC
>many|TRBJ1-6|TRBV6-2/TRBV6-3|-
CASSYASSPLHF
TGTGCCAGCAGTTACGCCTCCTCACCCCTCCACTTT
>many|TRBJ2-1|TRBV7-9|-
CASSPRGKQFF
TGTGCCAGCAGCCCCCGAGGGAAGCAGTTCTTC
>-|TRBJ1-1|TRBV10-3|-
CAISDSLGMNTEAFF
TGTGCCATCAGTGATTCCCTCGGTATGAACACTGAAGCTTTCTTT
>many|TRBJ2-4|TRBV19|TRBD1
CASSKGQGNIQYF
TGTGCCAGTAGTAAGGGACAGGGAAACATTCAGTACTTC
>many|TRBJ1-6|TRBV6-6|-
CASSYTDNSPLHF
TGTGCCAGCAGTTACACCGATAATTCACCCCTCCACTTT
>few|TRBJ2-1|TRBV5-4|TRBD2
CASSLGTSPTF
TGTGCCAGCAGCTTGGGGACTAGTCCTACCTTC
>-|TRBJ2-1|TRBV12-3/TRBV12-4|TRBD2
CASSFGGRAYSQFF
TGTGCCAGCAGTTTTGGCGGGAGGGCCTATTCGCAGTTCTTC